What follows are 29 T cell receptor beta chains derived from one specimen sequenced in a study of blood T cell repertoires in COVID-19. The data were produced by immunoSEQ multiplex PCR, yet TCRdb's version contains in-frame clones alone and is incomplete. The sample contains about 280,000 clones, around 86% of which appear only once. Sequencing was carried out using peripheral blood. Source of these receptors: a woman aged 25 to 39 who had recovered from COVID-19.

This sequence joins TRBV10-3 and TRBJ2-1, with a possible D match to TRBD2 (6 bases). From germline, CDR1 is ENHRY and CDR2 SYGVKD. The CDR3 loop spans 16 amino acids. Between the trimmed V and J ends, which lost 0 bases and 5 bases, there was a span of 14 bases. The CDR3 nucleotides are TGTGCCATCAGTGAGTCGAGGGTTAGCGGAAACAATGAGCAGTTCTTC. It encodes CAISESRVSGNNEQFF.

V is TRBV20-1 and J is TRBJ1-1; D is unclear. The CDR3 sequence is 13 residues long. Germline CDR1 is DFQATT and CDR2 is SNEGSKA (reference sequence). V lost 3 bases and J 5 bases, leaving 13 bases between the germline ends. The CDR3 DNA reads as TGCAGTGCTAGTCGGGAGACGGGAACTGAAGCTTTCTTT. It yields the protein CSASRETGTEAFF.

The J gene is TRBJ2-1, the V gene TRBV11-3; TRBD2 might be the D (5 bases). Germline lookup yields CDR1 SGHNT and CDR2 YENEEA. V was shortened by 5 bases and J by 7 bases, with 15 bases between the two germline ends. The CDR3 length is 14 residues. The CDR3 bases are TGTGCCAGCAGCCCGGGCCTCTCGGGGAATGAGCAGTTCTTC. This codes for CASSPGLSGNEQFF.

Here the CDR3 DNA reads TGTGCCAGTAGTAGCCCCGAGTTAATGGATGAGCAGTTCTTC. Translation: CASSSPELMDEQFF. V is TRBV19 and J is TRBJ2-1; no reliable D call. Between the trimmed V and J ends, which lost 4 bases and 8 bases, there was a span of 15 bases. Germline loops: CDR1 LNHDA, CDR2 SQIVND (reference sequence). This CDR3 contains 14 residues.

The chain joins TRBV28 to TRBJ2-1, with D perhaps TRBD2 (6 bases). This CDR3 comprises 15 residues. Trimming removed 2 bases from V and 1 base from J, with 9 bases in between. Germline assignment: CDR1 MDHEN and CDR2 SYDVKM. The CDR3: CASSLLAGSYNEQFF. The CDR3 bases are TGTGCCAGCAGTTTACTCGCGGGATCCTACAATGAGCAGTTCTTC.

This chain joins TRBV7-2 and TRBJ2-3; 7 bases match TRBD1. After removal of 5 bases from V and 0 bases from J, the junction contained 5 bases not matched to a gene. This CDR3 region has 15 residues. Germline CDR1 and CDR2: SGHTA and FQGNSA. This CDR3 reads CASSTTGDSTDTQYF. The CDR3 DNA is TGTGCCAGCAGCACTACAGGGGACAGCACAGATACGCAGTATTTT.

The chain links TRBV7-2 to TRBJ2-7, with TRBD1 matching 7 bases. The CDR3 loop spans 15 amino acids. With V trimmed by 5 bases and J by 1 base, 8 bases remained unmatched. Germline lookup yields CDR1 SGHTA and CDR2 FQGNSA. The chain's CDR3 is CASSVTGTVSYEQYF. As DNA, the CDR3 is TGTGCCAGCAGCGTAACCGGGACAGTTTCCTACGAGCAGTACTTC.

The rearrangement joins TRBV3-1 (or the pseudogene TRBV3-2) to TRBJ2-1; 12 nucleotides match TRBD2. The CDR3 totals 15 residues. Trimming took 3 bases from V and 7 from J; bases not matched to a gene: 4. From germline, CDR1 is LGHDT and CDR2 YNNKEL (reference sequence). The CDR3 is CASSHGLAGKNEQFF. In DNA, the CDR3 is TGTGCCAGCAGCCATGGACTAGCGGGAAAAAATGAGCAGTTCTTC.

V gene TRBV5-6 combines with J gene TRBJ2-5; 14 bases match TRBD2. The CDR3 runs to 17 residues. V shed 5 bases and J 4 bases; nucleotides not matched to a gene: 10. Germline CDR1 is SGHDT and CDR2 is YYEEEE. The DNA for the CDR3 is TGTGCCAGCAGTATACCGGGACTAGCGGGAGAAGGAGAGACCCAGTACTTC. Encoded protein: CASSIPGLAGEGETQYF.

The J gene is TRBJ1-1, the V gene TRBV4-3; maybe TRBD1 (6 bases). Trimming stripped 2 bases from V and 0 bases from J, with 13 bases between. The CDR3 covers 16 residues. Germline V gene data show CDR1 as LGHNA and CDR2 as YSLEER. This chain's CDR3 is CASSQFFDRMNTEAFF. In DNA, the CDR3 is TGCGCCAGCAGCCAATTTTTCGACAGGATGAACACTGAAGCTTTCTTT.

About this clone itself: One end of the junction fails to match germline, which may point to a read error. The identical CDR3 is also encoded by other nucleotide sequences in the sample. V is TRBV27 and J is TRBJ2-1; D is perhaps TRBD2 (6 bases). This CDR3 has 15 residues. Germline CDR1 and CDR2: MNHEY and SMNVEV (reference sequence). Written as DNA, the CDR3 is TGTGCCAGTAGTTCCCCCGGGACTCCCTTCAATGAGCAGTTCTTC. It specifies CASSSPGTPFNEQFF.

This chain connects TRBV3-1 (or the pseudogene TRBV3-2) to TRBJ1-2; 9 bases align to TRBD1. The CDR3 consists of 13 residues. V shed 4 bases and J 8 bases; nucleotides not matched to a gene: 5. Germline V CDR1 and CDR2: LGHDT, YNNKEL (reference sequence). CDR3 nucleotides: TGTGCCAGCAGCCCGGGACAGGGCCGCGGCTACACCTTC. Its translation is CASSPGQGRGYTF.

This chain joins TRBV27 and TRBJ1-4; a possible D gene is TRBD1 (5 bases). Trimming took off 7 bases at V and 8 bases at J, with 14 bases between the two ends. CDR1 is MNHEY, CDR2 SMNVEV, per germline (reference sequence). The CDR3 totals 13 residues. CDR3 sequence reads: CASTGGAGEKLFF. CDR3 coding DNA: TGTGCCAGCACGGGAGGGGCTGGGGAAAAACTGTTTTTT.

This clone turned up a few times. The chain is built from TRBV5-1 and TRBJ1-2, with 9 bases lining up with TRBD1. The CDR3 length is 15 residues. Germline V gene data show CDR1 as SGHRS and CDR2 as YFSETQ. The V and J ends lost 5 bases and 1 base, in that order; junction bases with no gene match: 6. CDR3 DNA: TGCGCCAGCAGGGAACAGGGGGCCCTTAACTATGGCTACACCTTC. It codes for CASREQGALNYGYTF.

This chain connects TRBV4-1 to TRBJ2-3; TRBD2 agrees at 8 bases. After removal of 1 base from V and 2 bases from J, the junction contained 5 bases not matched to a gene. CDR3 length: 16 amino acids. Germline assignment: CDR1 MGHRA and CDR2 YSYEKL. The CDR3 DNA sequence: TGCGCCAGCAGCCAAGTCCGGGGGGGCGTCACAGATACGCAGTATTTT. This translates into CASSQVRGGVTDTQYF.

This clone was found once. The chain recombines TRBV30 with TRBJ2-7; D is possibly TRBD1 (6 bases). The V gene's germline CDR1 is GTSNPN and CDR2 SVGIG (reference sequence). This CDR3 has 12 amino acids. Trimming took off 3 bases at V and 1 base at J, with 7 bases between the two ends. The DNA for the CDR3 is TGTGCCTGGAGCGACAGGTCCTACGAGCAGTACTTC. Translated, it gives CAWSDRSYEQYF.

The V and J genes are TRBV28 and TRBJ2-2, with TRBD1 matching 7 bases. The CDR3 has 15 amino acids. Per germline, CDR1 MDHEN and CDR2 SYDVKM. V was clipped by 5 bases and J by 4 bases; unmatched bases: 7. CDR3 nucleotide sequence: TGTGCCAGCAGTCCAACAGGGGCTCCCACCGGGGAGCTGTTTTTT. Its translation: CASSPTGAPTGELFF.

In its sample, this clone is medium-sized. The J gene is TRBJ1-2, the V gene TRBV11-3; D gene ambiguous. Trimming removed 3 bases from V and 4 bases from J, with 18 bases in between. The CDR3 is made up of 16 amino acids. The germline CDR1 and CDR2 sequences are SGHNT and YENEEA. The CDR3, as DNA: TGTGCCAGCAGCTTTCTTCGGTACGGTGAGATCTATGGCTACACCTTC. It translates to CASSFLRYGEIYGYTF. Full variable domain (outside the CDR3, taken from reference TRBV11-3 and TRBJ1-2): EAGVVQSPRYKIIEKKQPVAFWCNPISGHNTLYWYLQNLGQGPELLIRYENEEAVDDSQLPKDRFSAERLKGVDSTLKIQPAELGDSAVYLCASSFLRYGEIYGYTFGSGTRLTVV.

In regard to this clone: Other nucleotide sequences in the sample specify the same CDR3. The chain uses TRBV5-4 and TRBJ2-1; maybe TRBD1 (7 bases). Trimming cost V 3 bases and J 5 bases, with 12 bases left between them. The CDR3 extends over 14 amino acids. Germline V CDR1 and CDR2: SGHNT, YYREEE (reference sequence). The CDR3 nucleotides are TGTGCCAGCAGCTCGCGGGACAGAAACAATGAGCAGTTCTTC. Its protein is CASSSRDRNNEQFF.

The CDR3, as DNA: TGTGCCAGCAGCTCGGACAGGGGGAATGAAAAACTGTTTTTT. Protein sequence: CASSSDRGNEKLFF. V is TRBV7-2 and J is TRBJ1-4; TRBD1 aligns across 10 bases. The CDR3 extends over 14 amino acids. Germline-derived CDR1 and CDR2 are SGHTA and FQGNSA. V was pared by 4 bases and J by 5 bases, with 1 base of the junction left unmatched.

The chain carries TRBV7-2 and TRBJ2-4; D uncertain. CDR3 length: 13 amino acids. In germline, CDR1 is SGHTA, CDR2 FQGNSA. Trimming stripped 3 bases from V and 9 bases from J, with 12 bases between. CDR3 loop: CASSFSGYGIQYF. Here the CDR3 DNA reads TGTGCCAGCAGCTTCTCCGGGTATGGCATTCAGTACTTC.

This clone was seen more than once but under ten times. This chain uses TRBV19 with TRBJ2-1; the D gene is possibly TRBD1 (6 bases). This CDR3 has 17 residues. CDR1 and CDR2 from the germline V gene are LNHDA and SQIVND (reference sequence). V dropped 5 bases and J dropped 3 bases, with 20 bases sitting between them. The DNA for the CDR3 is TGTGCCAGTAGTCTAACGGCTTCCGGGACAATCTACAATGAGCAGTTCTTC. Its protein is CASSLTASGTIYNEQFF.

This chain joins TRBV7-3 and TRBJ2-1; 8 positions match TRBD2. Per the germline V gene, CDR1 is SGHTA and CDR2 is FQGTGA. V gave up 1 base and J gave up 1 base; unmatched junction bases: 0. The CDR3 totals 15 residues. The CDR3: CASSLIAGSYNEQFF. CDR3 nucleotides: TGTGCCAGCAGCTTAATAGCGGGGTCCTACAATGAGCAGTTCTTC.

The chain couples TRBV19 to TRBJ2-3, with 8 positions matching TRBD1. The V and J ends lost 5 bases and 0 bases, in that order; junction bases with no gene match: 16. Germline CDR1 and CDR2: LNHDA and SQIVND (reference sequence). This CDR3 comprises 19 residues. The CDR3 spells CASSPRTGRLSVSTDTQYF. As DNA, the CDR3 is TGTGCCAGTAGTCCTCGGACAGGGAGACTTAGTGTTAGCACAGATACGCAGTATTTT.

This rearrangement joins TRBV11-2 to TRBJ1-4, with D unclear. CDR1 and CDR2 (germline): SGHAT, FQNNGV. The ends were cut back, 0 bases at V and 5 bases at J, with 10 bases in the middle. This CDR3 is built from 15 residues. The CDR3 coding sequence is TGTGCCAGCAGCTTAGATCGGAGATTAAATGAAAAACTGTTTTTT. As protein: CASSLDRRLNEKLFF. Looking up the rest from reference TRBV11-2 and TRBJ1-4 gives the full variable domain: EAGVAQSPRYKIIEKRQSVAFWCNPISGHATLYWYQQILGQGPKLLIQFQNNGVVDDSQLPKDRFSAERLKGVDSTLKIQPAKLEDSAVYLCASSLDRRLNEKLFFGSGTQLSVL.

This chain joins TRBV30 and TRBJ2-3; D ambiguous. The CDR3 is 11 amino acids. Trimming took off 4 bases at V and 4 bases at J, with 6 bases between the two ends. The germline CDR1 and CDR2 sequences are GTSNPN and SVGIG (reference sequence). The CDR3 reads CAWKSADTQYF. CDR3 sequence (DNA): TGTGCCTGGAAGTCGGCAGATACGCAGTATTTT.

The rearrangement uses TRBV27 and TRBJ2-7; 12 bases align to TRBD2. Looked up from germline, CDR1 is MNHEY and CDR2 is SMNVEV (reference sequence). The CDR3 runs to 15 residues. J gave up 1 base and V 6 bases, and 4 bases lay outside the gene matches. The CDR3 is CASRFLAGGSYEQYF. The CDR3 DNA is TGTGCCAGCAGATTTCTAGCGGGAGGGTCCTACGAGCAGTACTTC.

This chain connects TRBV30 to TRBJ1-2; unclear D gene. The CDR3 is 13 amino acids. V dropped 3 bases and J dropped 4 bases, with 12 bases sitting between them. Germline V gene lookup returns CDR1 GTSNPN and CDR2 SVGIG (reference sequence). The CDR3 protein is CAWSARTVYGYTF. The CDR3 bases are TGTGCCTGGAGCGCTAGAACTGTCTATGGCTACACCTTC. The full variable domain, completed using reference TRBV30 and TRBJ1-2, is SQTIHQWPATLVQPVGSPLSLECTVEGTSNPNLYWYRQAAGRGLQLLFYSVGIGQISSEVPQNLSASRPQDRQFILSSKKLLLSDSGFYLCAWSARTVYGYTFGSGTRLTVV.

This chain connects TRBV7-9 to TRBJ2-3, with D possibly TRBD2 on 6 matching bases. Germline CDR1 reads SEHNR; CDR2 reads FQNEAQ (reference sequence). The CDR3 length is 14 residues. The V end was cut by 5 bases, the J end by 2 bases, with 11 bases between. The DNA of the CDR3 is TGTGCCAGCAGCAGGGACTTTTTCACAGATACGCAGTATTTT. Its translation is CASSRDFFTDTQYF. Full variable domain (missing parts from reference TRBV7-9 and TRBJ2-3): DTGVSQNPRHKITKRGQNVTFRCDPISEHNRLYWYRQTLGQGPEFLTYFQNEAQLEKSRLLSDRFSAERPKGSFSTLEIQRTEQGDSAMYLCASSRDFFTDTQYFGPGTRLTVL.